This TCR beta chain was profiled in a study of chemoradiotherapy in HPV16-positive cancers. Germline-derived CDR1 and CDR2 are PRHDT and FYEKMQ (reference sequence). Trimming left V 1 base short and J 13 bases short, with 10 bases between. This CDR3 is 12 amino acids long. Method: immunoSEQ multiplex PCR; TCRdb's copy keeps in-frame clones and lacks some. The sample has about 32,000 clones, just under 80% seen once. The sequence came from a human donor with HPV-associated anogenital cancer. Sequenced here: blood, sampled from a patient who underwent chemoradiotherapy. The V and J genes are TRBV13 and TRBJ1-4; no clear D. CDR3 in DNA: TGTGCCAGCAGCTTAGACTACAGTGGACTGTTTTTT. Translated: CASSLDYSGLFF.